This is a list of T cell receptor beta chains from one sample in a study of T cell responses to AZD1222 COVID-19 vaccine. The method was immunoSEQ multiplex PCR; TCRdb's version includes in-frame clones alone and lacks a portion of them. The sample lists 130,000 to 150,000 clones, around 92% occurring once. The specimen was peripheral blood, collected after recovery from COVID-19. Source of these receptors: an adult who had recovered from COVID-19. CDR3s include the opening cysteine and the closing phenylalanine or tryptophan. D genes are given only for firm matches. Size is omitted from some rows. Given values are once, few, many or a class for expanded clones.

>NA|NA|TRBJ1-2|TRBV19
CASTFEDVYGYTF
TGTGCCAGTACCTTTGAGGACGTCTATGGCTACACCTTC
>TRBD2|NA|TRBJ2-3|TRBV7-9
CASSLAGTSGTDTQYF
TGTGCCAGCAGCTTAGCGGGGACTAGCGGGACAGATACGCAGTATTTT
>NA|NA|TRBJ1-1|TRBV7-3
CASSPSEYTEAFF
TGTGCCAGCAGCCCCTCGGAGTACACTGAAGCTTTCTTT
>NA|NA|TRBJ2-5|TRBV5-1
CASSPDRQETQYF
TGCGCCAGCAGCCCCGACAGGCAAGAGACCCAGTACTTC
>NA|NA|TRBJ2-2|TRBV10-3
CAINLSGQIGELFF
TGTGCCATCAATCTCAGCGGTCAGATTGGGGAGCTGTTTTTT
>TRBD2|NA|TRBJ2-1|TRBV28
CAIATSGYNEQFF
TGTGCCATAGCCACTAGCGGCTACAATGAGCAGTTCTTC
>TRBD1|NA|TRBJ1-1|TRBV27
CASSTGQWLTEAFF
TGTGCCAGCAGTACGGGACAGTGGTTGACTGAAGCTTTCTTT
>NA|NA|TRBJ1-5|TRBV19
CASSRGAPSNQPQHF
TGTGCCAGTAGTAGAGGGGCACCTAGCAATCAGCCCCAGCATTTT
>NA|few|TRBJ2-7|TRBV5-1
CASSLGGYEQYF
TGCGCCAGCAGCTTGGGTGGGTACGAGCAGTACTTC
>NA|NA|TRBJ2-6|TRBV10-3
CAISEDGNSGANVLTF
TGTGCCATCAGTGAAGACGGAAATTCTGGGGCCAACGTCCTGACTTTC
>NA|NA|TRBJ2-7|TRBV7-9
CASSPRDGPYEQYF
TGTGCCAGCAGCCCTCGGGACGGTCCCTACGAGCAGTACTTC
>TRBD1|few|TRBJ1-5|TRBV5-5
CASSPWTGSNQPQHF
TGTGCCAGCAGCCCATGGACAGGGAGCAATCAGCCCCAGCATTTT
>TRBD2|NA|TRBJ2-7|TRBV7-2
CASSPGVSGINYEQYF
TGTGCCAGCAGCCCTGGGGTTAGCGGGATTAACTACGAGCAGTACTTC
>NA|NA|TRBJ2-1|TRBV15
CATRGYNEQFF
TGTGCCACCAGGGGTTACAATGAGCAGTTCTTC
>TRBD1|NA|TRBJ2-7|TRBV19
CASSMGQGFSYEQYF
TGTGCCAGTAGTATGGGACAGGGGTTCTCCTACGAGCAGTACTTC
>NA|NA|TRBJ2-7|TRBV27
CASSLAGSSYEQYF
TGTGCCAGCAGTTTAGCCGGGTCCTCCTACGAGCAGTACTTC
>TRBD2|NA|TRBJ2-1|TRBV7-3
CASSRNPTSGRENEQFF
TGTGCCAGCAGCCGAAACCCGACTAGCGGGAGAGAGAATGAGCAGTTCTTC
>NA|NA|TRBJ1-5|TRBV7-8
CASSAYGTNQPQHF
TGTGCCAGCAGCGCCTACGGAACCAATCAGCCCCAGCATTTT